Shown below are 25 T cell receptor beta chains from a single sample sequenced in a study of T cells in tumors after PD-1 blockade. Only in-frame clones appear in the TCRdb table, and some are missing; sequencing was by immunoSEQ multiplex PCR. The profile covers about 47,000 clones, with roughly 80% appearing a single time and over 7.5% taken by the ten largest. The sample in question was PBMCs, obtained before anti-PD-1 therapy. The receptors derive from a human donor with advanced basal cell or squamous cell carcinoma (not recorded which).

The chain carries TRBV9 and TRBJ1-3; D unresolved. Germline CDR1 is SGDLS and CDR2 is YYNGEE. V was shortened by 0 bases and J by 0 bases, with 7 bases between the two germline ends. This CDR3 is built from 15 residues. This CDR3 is CASSVGVLSGNTIYF. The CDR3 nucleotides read TGTGCCAGCAGCGTAGGCGTACTCTCTGGAAACACCATATATTTT.

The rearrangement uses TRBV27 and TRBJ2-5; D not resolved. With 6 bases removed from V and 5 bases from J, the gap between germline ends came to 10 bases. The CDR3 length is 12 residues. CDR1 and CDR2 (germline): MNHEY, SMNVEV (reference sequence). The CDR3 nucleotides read TGTGCCAGCAGCTCCTACGGTGAGACCCAGTACTTC. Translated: CASSSYGETQYF.

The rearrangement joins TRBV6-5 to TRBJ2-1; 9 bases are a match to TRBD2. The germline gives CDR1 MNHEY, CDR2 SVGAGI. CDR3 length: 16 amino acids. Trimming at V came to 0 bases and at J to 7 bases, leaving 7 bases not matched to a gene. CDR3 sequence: CASSYSGGGAKNEQFF. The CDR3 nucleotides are TGTGCCAGCAGTTACTCAGGCGGGGGGGCGAAAAATGAGCAGTTCTTC.

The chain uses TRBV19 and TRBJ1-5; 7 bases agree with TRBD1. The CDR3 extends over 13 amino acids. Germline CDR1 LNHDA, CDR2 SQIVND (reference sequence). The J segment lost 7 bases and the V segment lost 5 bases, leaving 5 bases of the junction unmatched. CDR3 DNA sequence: TGTGCCAGTAGTGTGGGACAGCGACAGCCCCAGCATTTT. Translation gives CASSVGQRQPQHF.

Written as DNA, the CDR3 is TGTGCCAGCACCCCCGTGGTAGCGGGGTACAATGAGCAGTTCTTC. Residues: CASTPVVAGYNEQFF. J is TRBJ2-1 and V is TRBV11-3, with 8 bases lining up with TRBD2. The germline CDR1 and CDR2 sequences are SGHNT and YENEEA. The trim removed 7 bases at V and 4 bases at J, leaving 9 bases unmatched. This CDR3 contains 15 residues.

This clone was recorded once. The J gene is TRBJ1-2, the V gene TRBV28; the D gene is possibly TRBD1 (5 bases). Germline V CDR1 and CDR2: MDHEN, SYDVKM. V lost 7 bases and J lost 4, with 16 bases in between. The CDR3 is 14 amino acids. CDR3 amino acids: CASTPSGATYGYTF. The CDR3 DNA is TGTGCCAGCACCCCCAGCGGGGCTACCTATGGCTACACCTTC.

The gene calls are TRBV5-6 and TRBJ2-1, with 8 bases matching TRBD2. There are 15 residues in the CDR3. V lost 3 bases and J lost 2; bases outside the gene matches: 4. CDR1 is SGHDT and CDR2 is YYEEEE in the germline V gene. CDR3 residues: CASSSERGTYNEQFF. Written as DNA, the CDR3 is TGTGCCAGCAGCTCGGAGCGGGGGACCTACAATGAGCAGTTCTTC.

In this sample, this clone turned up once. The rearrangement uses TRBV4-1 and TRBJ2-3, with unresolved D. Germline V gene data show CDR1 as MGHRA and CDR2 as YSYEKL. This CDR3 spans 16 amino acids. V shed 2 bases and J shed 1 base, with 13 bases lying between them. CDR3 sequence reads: CASSQSPRLRTDTQYF. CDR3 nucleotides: TGCGCCAGCAGCCAATCCCCCCGACTCCGCACAGATACGCAGTATTTT.

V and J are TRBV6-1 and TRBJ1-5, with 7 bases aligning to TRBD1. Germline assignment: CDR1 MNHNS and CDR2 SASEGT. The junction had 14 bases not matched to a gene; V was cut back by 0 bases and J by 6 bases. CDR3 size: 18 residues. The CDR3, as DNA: TGTGCCAGCAGTGAAGCGAGGAGGGGGCGAGGAATAGGTCAGCCCCAGCATTTT. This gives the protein CASSEARRGRGIGQPQHF.

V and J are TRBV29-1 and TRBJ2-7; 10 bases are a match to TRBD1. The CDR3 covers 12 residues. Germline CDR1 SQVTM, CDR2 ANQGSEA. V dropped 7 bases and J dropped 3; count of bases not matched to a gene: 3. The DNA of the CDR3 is TGCAGCGCCGGGACAGGGGACTACGAGCAGTACTTC. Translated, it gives CSAGTGDYEQYF.

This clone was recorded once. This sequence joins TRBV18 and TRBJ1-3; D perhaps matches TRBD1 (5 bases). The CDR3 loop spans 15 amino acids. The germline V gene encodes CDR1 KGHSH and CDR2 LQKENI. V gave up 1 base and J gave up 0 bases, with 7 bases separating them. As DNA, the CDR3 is TGTGCCAGCTCACCACGGGGGAGCTCTGGAAACACCATATATTTT. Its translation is CASSPRGSSGNTIYF.

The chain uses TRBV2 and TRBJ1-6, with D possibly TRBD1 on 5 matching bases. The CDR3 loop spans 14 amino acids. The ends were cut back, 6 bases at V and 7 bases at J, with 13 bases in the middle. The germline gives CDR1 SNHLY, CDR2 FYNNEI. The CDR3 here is CASRADRGNSPLHF. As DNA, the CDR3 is TGTGCCAGCAGAGCCGACAGAGGGAATTCACCCCTCCACTTT.

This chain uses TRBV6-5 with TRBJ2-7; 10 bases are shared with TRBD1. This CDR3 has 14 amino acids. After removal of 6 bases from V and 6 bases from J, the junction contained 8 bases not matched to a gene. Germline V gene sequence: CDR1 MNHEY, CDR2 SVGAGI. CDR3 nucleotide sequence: TGTGCCAGCAGACCGGGACAGGGGCATCTCGAGCAGTACTTC. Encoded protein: CASRPGQGHLEQYF.

CDR3 residues: CATSDFTSGKGNEQFF. The CDR3 coding sequence is TGTGCCACCAGTGATTTCACTAGCGGGAAGGGCAATGAGCAGTTCTTC. The chain employs TRBV24-1 and TRBJ2-1; 10 bases fit TRBD2. This CDR3 has 16 amino acids. Germline V gene data show CDR1 as KGHDR and CDR2 as SFDVKD. V lost 1 base, J lost 6 bases, and 5 bases stayed unmatched.

CDR3 residues: CASSQNVGDRFIEQFF. The CDR3 bases are TGCGCCAGCAGCCAAAATGTGGGGGATCGGTTTATTGAGCAGTTCTTC. J is TRBJ2-1 and V is TRBV4-1; D may match TRBD1 or TRBD2 (5 bases each). Trimming stripped 2 bases from V and 9 bases from J, with 20 bases between. CDR3 length: 16 residues. Germline values: CDR1 MGHRA, CDR2 YSYEKL.

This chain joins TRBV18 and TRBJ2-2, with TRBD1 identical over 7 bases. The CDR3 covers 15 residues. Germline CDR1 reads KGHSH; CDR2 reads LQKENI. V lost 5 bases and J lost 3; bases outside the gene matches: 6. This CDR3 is CASSSQGVYTGELFF. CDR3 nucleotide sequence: TGTGCCAGCTCATCCCAGGGGGTGTACACCGGGGAGCTGTTTTTT.

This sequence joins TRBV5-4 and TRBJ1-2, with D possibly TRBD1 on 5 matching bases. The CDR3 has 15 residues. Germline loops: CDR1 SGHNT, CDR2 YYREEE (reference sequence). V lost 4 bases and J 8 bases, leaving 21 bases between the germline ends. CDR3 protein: CASSTAGPPSKGYTF. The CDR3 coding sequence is TGTGCCAGCAGCACTGCGGGACCCCCTTCGAAAGGCTACACCTTC.

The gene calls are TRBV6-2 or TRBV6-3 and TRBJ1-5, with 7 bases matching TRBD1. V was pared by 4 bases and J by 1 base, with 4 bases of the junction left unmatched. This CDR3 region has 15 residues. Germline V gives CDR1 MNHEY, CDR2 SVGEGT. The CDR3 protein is CASSFQGGSNQPQHF. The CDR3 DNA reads TGTGCCAGCAGTTTTCAGGGGGGGAGCAATCAGCCCCAGCATTTT.

The DNA for the CDR3 is TGTGCCAGCTCACCGAACCTAGAGAACACTGAAGCTTTCTTT. Translation: CASSPNLENTEAFF. The chain employs TRBV18 and TRBJ1-1; D not resolved. V was cut by 3 bases and J by 1 base, with 9 bases left in between. The CDR3 sequence is 14 residues long. Germline V gene sequence: CDR1 KGHSH, CDR2 LQKENI.

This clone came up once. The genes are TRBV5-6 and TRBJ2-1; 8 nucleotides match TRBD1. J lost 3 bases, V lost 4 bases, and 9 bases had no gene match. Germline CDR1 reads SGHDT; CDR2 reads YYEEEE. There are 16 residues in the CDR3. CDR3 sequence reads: CASSTLQGVFYNEQFF. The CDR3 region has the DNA TGTGCCAGCAGCACCTTACAGGGGGTCTTCTACAATGAGCAGTTCTTC.

The chain's CDR3 is CASSPPGGARETQYF. In DNA, the CDR3 is TGTGCCAGCAGTCCGCCAGGGGGAGCCAGGGAGACCCAGTACTTC. The chain has TRBV7-6 and TRBJ2-5, with 7 positions matching TRBD1. Losses at the gene ends were 6 bases for V and 5 bases for J; bases not matched to a gene: 12. The CDR3 is 15 residues long. Germline-derived CDR1 and CDR2 are SGHVS and FNYEAQ. The full variable domain, its missing parts supplied by reference TRBV7-6 and TRBJ2-5, is GAGVSQSPRYKVTKRGQDVALRCDPISGHVSLYWYRQALGQGPEFLTYFNYEAQQDKSGLPNDRFSAERPEGSISTLTIQRTEQRDSAMYRCASSPPGGARETQYFGPGTRLLVL.

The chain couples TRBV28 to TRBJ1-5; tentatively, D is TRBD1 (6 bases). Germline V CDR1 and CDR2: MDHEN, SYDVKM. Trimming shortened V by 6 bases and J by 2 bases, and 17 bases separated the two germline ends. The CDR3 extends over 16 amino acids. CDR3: CASRDKSGAGNQPQHF. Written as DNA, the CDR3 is TGTGCCAGCAGGGATAAGTCAGGGGCCGGCAATCAGCCCCAGCATTTT. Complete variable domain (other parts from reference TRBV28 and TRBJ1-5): DVKVTQSSRYLVKRTGEKVFLECVQDMDHENMFWYRQDPGLGLRLIYFSYDVKMKEKGDIPEGYSVSREKKERFSLILESASTNQTSMYLCASRDKSGAGNQPQHFGDGTRLSIL.

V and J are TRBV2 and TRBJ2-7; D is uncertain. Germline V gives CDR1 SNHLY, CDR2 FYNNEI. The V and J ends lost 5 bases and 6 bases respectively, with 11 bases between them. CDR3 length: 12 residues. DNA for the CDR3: TGTGCCAGCAGTTACTCCCGATGCGAGCAGTACTTC. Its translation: CASSYSRCEQYF.

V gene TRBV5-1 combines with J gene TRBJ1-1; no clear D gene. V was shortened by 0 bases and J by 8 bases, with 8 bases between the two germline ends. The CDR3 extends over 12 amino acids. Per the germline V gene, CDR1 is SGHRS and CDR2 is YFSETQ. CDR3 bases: TGCGCCAGCAGCTTGGTTGTGGGGGAAGCTTTCTTT. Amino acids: CASSLVVGEAFF.

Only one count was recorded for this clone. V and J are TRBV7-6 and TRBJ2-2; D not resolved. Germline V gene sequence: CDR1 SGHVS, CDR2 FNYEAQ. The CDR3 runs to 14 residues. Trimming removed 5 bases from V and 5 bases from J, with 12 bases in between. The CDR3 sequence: CASSPWETTGELFF. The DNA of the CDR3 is TGTGCCAGCAGCCCGTGGGAAACGACCGGGGAGCTGTTTTTT.